This TCR beta chain stems from a study of T cells in narcolepsy. Study-wide context: Patients with NT1 or NT2 and healthy control donors were enrolled.

Clones were read by immunoSEQ multiplex PCR, and TCRdb kept only the in-frame ones, dropping some. The sample holds about 30,000 clones, roughly four fifths seen once. Findings of the study overall: Reportedly, autoreactive clonotypes were serially detected in patients' blood but not controls'. Autoreactive HCRT-specific and TRIB2-specific clonotypes were marked in same-patient CSF-versus-blood CD4+ comparisons. In some patient and control memory CD4+ samples, autoreactive clones were absent.

Per germline, CDR1 SGHKS and CDR2 YYEKEE (reference sequence). The V end lost 4 bases, the J end lost 3 bases, and 14 bases lay between the germline ends. This CDR3 has 15 amino acids. On this clone itself: What it binds is not known.

The clonotype originates from a human donor with narcolepsy. The chain couples TRBV5-5 to TRBJ2-4; maybe TRBD2 (7 bases). Sample: CD45RA- memory CD4+ T cells from PBMCs. CDR3 in amino acids: CASSIPGGSKNIQYF. CDR3 DNA sequence: TGTGCCAGCAGCATCCCGGGGGGCAGCAAAAACATTCAGTACTTC.